This TCR beta chain originates from a study of blood T cell repertoires in COVID-19. Overall study context: COVID-19 samples from acute and convalescent phases originated in the United States, Italy and Spain.

Authors' methods: For nucleated cells, counts were estimated from reference gene primer amplification. TCRdb's copy holds only in-frame clones and misses some; the assay was immunoSEQ multiplex PCR. Clone size and V and J calls were adopted from that table, with D and trimming inferred from the DNA. The data show about 170,000 clones, with just over 90% seen just once and roughly 5% held by the top ten. The CDR3 extends over 17 amino acids. Germline V CDR1 and CDR2: LGHDT, YNNKEL (reference sequence). V was pared by 2 bases and J by 5 bases, with 12 bases of the junction left unmatched. The TCR was taken from a man aged 18 to 30 with COVID-19, enrolled during active disease. The chain joins TRBV3-1 (or the pseudogene TRBV3-2) to TRBJ2-5, with 9 bases identical to TRBD2. Source material: peripheral blood. CDR3 in amino acids: CASSQNTGSGSSETQYF. The DNA for the CDR3 is TGTGCCAGCAGCCAAAATACTGGTAGCGGGAGTTCGGAGACCCAGTACTTC.